A selection of T cell receptor beta chains follows, all from one sample in a study of blood T cell repertoires in COVID-19. Repertoires were generated with immunoSEQ multiplex PCR, while TCRdb's copy carries only in-frame clones and drops some. The sample holds fewer than 250,000 clones, approximately 80% seen once. Sequenced sample: peripheral blood. The receptors stem from a woman aged 55-70 years with active or convalescent COVID-19. Each CDR3 is given with its conserved first and last residue. A D gene is named only where the DNA matches it firmly. Size values are once, few and many counts, or a class for expanded clones, and some rows have none.

clone_size j_call v_call d_call cdr3_nt cdr3_aa
few TRBJ2-2 TRBV9 NA TGTGCCAGCAGCGTAGCCGCTATTCCCGCCGGGGAGCTGTTTTTT CASSVAAIPAGELFF
NA TRBJ2-1 TRBV20-1 NA TGCAGTGCTAGAGCTTACAATGAGCAGTTCTTC CSARAYNEQFF
NA TRBJ2-3 TRBV9 TRBD2 TGTGCCAGCAGCGCTCAAAGGGTGGGAGGGGACACAGATACGCAGTATTTT CASSAQRVGGDTDTQYF
NA TRBJ2-1 TRBV9 NA TGTGCCAGCAGCCCCCGCGGCGATGAGCAGTTCTTC CASSPRGDEQFF
NA TRBJ2-3 TRBV7-9 NA TGTGCCAGCAGCTTACTCGGTGATACGCAGTATTTT CASSLLGDTQYF
NA TRBJ1-2 TRBV20-1 NA TGCAGTGCTAGTTCAGAACTACTATATGGCTACACCTTC CSASSELLYGYTF
NA TRBJ2-1 TRBV4-1 TRBD1 TGCGCCAGCAGCCAGACGACAGGGGGCCCAGATGAGCAGTTCTTC CASSQTTGGPDEQFF
NA TRBJ1-1 TRBV6-5 NA TGTGCCAGCAGTTACTCCCAGCGACCGAACACTGAAGCTTTCTTT CASSYSQRPNTEAFF
NA TRBJ1-1 TRBV19 TRBD1 TGTGCCAGTAGTATAGAGGACAGGGGGTACCACACTGAAGCTTTCTTT CASSIEDRGYHTEAFF
NA TRBJ1-3 TRBV2 NA TGTGCCAGCATCCTGGACTACTCTGGAAACACCATATATTTT CASILDYSGNTIYF
few TRBJ1-5 TRBV15 TRBD1 TGTGCCACCACTCTCAAGGGACAGGGGGAATATAGCAATCAGCCCCAGCATTTT CATTLKGQGEYSNQPQHF
NA TRBJ2-2 TRBV3-1/TRBV3-2 NA TGTGCCAGCAGCCAAGCAACCGGGGAGCTGTTTTTT CASSQATGELFF
once TRBJ2-5 TRBV5-1 TRBD2 TGCGCCAGCAGCCTGCGGGGGACTAGTGAGACCCAGTACTTC CASSLRGTSETQYF
NA TRBJ1-2 TRBV7-2 NA TGTGCCAGCAGCCCTCGGGAAGGGCCCAACTATGGCTACACCTTC CASSPREGPNYGYTF
NA TRBJ1-1 TRBV11-3 NA TGTGCCAGCAGCTCCGCAGGGGCTGAAGCTTTCTTT CASSSAGAEAFF
NA TRBJ2-2 TRBV7-8 TRBD2 TGTGCCAGCAGCCCCTACAGGGGTGGACTAGCGGGTTCAAACACCGGGGAGCTGTTTTTT CASSPYRGGLAGSNTGELFF
NA TRBJ2-2 TRBV7-3 TRBD2 TGTGCCAGCAGGCTTAGCGGGACCGACACCGGGGAGCTGTTTTTT CASRLSGTDTGELFF
NA TRBJ1-1 TRBV20-1 NA TGCAGTGCTAGAGGCATCGGAGCTTTCTTT CSARGIGAFF
NA TRBJ2-2 TRBV7-9 NA TGTGCCAACGACTTAGGGGAGCTGTTTTTT CANDLGELFF
few TRBJ1-6 TRBV9 NA TGTGCCAGCAGCGTAGGGGAGAATAATTCACCCCTCCACTTT CASSVGENNSPLHF
NA TRBJ2-3 TRBV19 TRBD2 TGTGCCAGTAGTGCGGGGGGCGATACGCAGTATTTT CASSAGGDTQYF
NA TRBJ1-2 TRBV28 TRBD1 TGTGCCAGCAGTGAAACCGGGACAGGGAACTATGGCTACACCTTC CASSETGTGNYGYTF
NA TRBJ1-1 TRBV4-1 NA TGCGCCAGCAGCCCCCTAGAGCGGACCGGGGGCACTGAAGCTTTCTTT CASSPLERTGGTEAFF
few TRBJ2-3 TRBV5-1 NA TGCGCCAGCAGCTTGGGTAGCAGCGGCACAGATACGCAGTATTTT CASSLGSSGTDTQYF
few TRBJ1-1 TRBV9 NA TGTGCCAGCAGCGTAGGGAACAGTTTGAACACTGAAGCTTTCTTT CASSVGNSLNTEAFF
NA TRBJ2-5 TRBV3-1/TRBV3-2 NA TGTGCCAGCAGCCTGAGAGAGACCCAGTACTTC CASSLRETQYF
NA TRBJ1-4 TRBV7-2 TRBD1 TGTGCCAGCAGCCAACAGGGGGGTAATGAAAAACTGTTTTTT CASSQQGGNEKLFF
NA TRBJ2-1 TRBV5-1 NA TGCGCCAGCAGCTTATGGGAGATGGGGAACAATGAGCAGTTCTTC CASSLWEMGNNEQFF
NA TRBJ2-1 TRBV11-3 NA TGTGCCAGCAGCTTAGATACACTAAACTACAATGAGCAGTTCTTC CASSLDTLNYNEQFF
NA TRBJ2-7 TRBV11-2 TRBD2 TGTGCCAGCAGCTTAGATGGGCTAGCGGGAGTTAATTCCGAGCAGTACTTC CASSLDGLAGVNSEQYF
NA TRBJ2-3 TRBV2 TRBD1 TGTGCCAGCAGTCGGGGACAGGGAGCAGATACGCAGTATTTT CASSRGQGADTQYF
NA TRBJ2-3 TRBV3-1/TRBV3-2 TRBD2 TGTGCCAGCAGCCCGGCGGGGGGAGGGCCGGCAGATACGCAGTATTTT CASSPAGGGPADTQYF
NA TRBJ1-1 TRBV7-2 NA TGTGCCAGCAGCCGGGGGGGAGCGAACACTGAAGCTTTCTTT CASSRGGANTEAFF
once TRBJ1-1 TRBV12-3/TRBV12-4 NA TGTGCCAGCAGTTTAACAGCTAACACTGAAGCTTTCTTT CASSLTANTEAFF